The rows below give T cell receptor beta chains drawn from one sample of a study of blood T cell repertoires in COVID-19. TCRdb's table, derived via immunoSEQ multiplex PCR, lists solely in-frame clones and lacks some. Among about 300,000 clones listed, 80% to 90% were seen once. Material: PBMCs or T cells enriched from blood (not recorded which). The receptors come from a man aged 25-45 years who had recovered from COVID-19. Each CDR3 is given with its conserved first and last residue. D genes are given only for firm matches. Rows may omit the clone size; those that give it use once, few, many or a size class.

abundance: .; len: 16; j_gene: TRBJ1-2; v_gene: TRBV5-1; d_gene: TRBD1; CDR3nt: TGCGCCAGCAGCGATAGGGACAGGGGGGTTAACTATGGCTACACCTTC; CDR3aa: CASSDRDRGVNYGYTF
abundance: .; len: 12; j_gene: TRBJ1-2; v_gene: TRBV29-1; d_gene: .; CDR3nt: TGCAGCGTTCCGAGCTTTAGCTATGGCTACACCTTC; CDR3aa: CSVPSFSYGYTF
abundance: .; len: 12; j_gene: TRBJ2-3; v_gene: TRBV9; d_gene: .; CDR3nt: TGTGCCAGCAGCCAGAGCACAGATACGCAGTATTTT; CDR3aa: CASSQSTDTQYF
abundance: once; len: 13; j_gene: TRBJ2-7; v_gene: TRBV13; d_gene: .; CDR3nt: TGTGCCAGCAGCTCCCAGGGTAGCTACGAGCAGTACTTC; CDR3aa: CASSSQGSYEQYF
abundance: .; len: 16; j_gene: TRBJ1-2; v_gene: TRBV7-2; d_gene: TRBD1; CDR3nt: TGTGCCAGCAGCTCCGGGACAGGGATAATCTATGGAGGCTACACCTTC; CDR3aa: CASSSGTGIIYGGYTF
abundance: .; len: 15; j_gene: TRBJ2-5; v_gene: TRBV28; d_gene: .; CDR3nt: TGTGCCAGCAGTTTAATGGAGGTGCCGAGTGCGACCCAGTACTTC; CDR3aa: CASSLMEVPSATQYF
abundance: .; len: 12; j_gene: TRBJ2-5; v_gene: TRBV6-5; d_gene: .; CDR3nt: TGTGCCAGCAGCGGGGACTCGGAGACCCAGTACTTC; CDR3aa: CASSGDSETQYF
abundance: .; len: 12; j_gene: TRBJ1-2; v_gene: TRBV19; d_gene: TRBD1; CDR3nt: TGTGCCAGTAGGGACAGGAGATATGGCTACACCTTC; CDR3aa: CASRDRRYGYTF
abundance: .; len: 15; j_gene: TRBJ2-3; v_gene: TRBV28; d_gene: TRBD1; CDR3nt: TGTGCCAGCAGTTTGTCGGCAGGGGGAACAGATACGCAGTATTTT; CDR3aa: CASSLSAGGTDTQYF
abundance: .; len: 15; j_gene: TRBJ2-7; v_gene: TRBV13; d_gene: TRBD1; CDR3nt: TGTGCCAGCAGCTTAAGTGGACAGGGACTCTACGAGCAGTACTTC; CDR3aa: CASSLSGQGLYEQYF
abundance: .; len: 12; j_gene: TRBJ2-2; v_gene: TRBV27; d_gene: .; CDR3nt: TGTGCCAGCGATCCCGGGAGCGGGGAGCTGTTTTTT; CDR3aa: CASDPGSGELFF
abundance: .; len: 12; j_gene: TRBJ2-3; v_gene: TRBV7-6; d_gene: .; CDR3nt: TGTGCCAGCACCTCTTACCGGGATACGCAGTATTTT; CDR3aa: CASTSYRDTQYF
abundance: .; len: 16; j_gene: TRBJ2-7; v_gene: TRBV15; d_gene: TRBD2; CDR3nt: TGTGCCACCAGCAGAGATGCGGGGATAGCGGGAGTCGAGCAGTACTTC; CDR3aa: CATSRDAGIAGVEQYF
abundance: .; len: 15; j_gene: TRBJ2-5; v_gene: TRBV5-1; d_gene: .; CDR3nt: TGCGCCAGCAGCTTGGGGGGCCCCTCCCAAGAGACCCAGTACTTC; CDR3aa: CASSLGGPSQETQYF
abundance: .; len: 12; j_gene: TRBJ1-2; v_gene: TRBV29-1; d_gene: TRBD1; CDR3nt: TGCAGCGCAGTGGACAGGGTCGGCGGCTACACCTTC; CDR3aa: CSAVDRVGGYTF
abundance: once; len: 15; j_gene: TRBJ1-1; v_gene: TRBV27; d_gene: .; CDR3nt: TGTGCCAGCAGTTTACAGGGGTCCACTTTGAATGAAGCTTTCTTT; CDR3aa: CASSLQGSTLNEAFF
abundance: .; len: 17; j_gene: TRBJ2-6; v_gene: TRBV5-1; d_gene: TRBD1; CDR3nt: TGCGCCAGCAGTAGGACAGGGCTACTATCTGGGGCCAACGTCCTGACTTTC; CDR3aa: CASSRTGLLSGANVLTF
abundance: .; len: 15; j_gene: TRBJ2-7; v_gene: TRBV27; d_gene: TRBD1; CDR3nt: TGTGCCAGCAGTTCCGGACAGGGGGCGATCTACGAGCAGTACTTC; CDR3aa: CASSSGQGAIYEQYF
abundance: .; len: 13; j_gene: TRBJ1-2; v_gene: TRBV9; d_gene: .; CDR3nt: TGTGCCAGCAGCGTAGGAGGGAACTATGGCTACACCTTC; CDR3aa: CASSVGGNYGYTF
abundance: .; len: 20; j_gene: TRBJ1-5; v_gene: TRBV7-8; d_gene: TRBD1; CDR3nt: TGTGCCAGCAGTTCTCAGGGGGTTGGGGGCCTTTTTTGGAGCAATCAGCCCCAGCATTTT; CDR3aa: CASSSQGVGGLFWSNQPQHF
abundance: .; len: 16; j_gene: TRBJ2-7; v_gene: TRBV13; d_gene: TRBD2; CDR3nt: TGTGCCAGCAGCCCGGGGGGCGGGAGGGCCGCCTACGAGCAGTACTTC; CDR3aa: CASSPGGGRAAYEQYF
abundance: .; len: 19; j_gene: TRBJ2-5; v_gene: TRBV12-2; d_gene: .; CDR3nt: TGTGCAAGTCGCTTAGCTGGTGGGGCGGTGACATGTGTCCGGGAGACCCAGTACTTC; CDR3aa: CASRLAGGAVTCVRETQYF
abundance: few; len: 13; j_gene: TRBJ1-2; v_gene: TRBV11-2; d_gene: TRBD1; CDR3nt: TGTGCCAGCAGTGCGGGACAGTCCTATGGCTACACCTTC; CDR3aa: CASSAGQSYGYTF
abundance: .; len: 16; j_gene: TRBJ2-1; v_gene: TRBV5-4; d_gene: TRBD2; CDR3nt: TGTGCCAGCAGCCAGAGACGTAGCGGGCTCGACAATGAGCAGTTCTTC; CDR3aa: CASSQRRSGLDNEQFF
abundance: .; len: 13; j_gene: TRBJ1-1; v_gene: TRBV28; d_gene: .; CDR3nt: TGTGCCAGCAGTCGACAGGAAATCTCTCAAGCTTTCTTT; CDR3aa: CASSRQEISQAFF
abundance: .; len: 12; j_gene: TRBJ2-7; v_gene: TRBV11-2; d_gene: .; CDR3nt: TGTGCCAGCAGCCACGACAGCTACGAGCAGTACTTC; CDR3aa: CASSHDSYEQYF
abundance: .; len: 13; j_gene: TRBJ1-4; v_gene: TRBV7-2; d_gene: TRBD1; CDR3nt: TGTGCCAGCAGCTTACAGGGGGTTGAAAAACTGTTTTTT; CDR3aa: CASSLQGVEKLFF
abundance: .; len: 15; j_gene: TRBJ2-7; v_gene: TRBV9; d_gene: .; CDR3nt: TGTGCCAGCAGCGTAGGGGGGGTTGGAGCCTACGAGCAGTACTTC; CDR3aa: CASSVGGVGAYEQYF
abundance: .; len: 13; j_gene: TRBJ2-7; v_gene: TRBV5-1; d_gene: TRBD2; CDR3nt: TGCGCCAGCAGCTTGGGAGCGGGGAACGAGCAGTACTTC; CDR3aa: CASSLGAGNEQYF
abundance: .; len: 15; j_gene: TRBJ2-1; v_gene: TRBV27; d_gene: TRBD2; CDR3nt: TGTGCCAGCTGCGTGGGGGGGGGCTCCTACAATGAGCAGTTCTTC; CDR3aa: CASCVGGGSYNEQFF
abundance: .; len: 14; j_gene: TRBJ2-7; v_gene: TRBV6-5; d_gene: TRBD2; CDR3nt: TGTGCCAGCAGTTACGCTCCTAGCGGGTACGAGCAGTACTTC; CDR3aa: CASSYAPSGYEQYF
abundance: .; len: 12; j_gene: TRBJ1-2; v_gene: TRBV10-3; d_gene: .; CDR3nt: TGTGCCATCAGGCCACAGGGAGATGGCTACACCTTC; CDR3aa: CAIRPQGDGYTF
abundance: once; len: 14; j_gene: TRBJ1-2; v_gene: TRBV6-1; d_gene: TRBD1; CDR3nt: TGTGCCAGCAGTGAAACAGGGGTTGGCTATGGCTACACCTTC; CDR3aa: CASSETGVGYGYTF
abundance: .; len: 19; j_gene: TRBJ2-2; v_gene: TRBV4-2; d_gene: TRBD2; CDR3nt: TGTGCCAGCAGCCCTGCCGTTGTGGTAGCGGGAACGAACACCGGGGAGCTGTTTTTT; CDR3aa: CASSPAVVVAGTNTGELFF
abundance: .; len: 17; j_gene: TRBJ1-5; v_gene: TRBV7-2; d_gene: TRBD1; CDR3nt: TGTGCCAGCAGCTTGTTAGGGGGCGCGGTAAACAATCAGCCCCAGCATTTT; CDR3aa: CASSLLGGAVNNQPQHF
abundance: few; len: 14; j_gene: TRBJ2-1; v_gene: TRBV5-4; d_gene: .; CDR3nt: TGTGCCAGCAGCTTGGTAGGGGGATTCGGTGAGCAGTTCTTC; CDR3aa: CASSLVGGFGEQFF